A single sample gave rise to the 22 T cell receptor beta chains below, sequenced in a study of blood T cell repertoires in COVID-19. The table came from immunoSEQ multiplex PCR; TCRdb's copy has only in-frame clones and leaves some out. Of 30,000 to 45,000 clones detected, approximately 88% appear once; the ten largest clones hold approximately 6.6%. Sequencing was performed on peripheral blood. Source of these receptors: a human donor in a cohort sampled during active COVID-19.

The chain uses TRBV28 and TRBJ1-2; D gene uncertain. Germline CDR1 and CDR2: MDHEN and SYDVKM. This CDR3 contains 14 residues. Trimming cost V 6 bases and J 4 bases, with 15 bases left between them. In nucleotides, the CDR3 is TGTGCCAGCAGCCCGGGTTCGCTGAGCTATGGCTACACCTTC. Residues: CASSPGSLSYGYTF.

This clone was recorded once. This chain links TRBV6-5 with TRBJ2-2; 7 bases align to TRBD1. The J segment lost 8 bases and the V segment lost 6 bases, leaving 6 bases of the junction unmatched. Looked up from germline, CDR1 is MNHEY and CDR2 is SVGAGI. The length of the CDR3 is 13 residues. In DNA, the CDR3 is TGTGCCAGCAGGACAGGGTCTACTGGGGAGCTGTTTTTT. This codes for CASRTGSTGELFF.

The CDR3 region is CASSPIIAAEQYF. DNA for the CDR3: TGTGCCAGCTCACCTATCATAGCCGCCGAGCAGTACTTC. This chain links TRBV18 with TRBJ2-7; D not resolved. The CDR3 sequence is 13 residues long. Trimming took off 3 bases at V and 6 bases at J, with 12 bases between the two ends. Germline assignment: CDR1 KGHSH and CDR2 LQKENI.

This chain links TRBV19 with TRBJ2-3; TRBD2 might be the D (5 bases). Germline CDR1 and CDR2: LNHDA and SQIVND (reference sequence). Between the trimmed V and J ends, which lost 6 bases and 3 bases, there was a span of 16 bases. The CDR3 contains 15 residues. The CDR3 reads CASSPAGVMTDTQYF. In DNA, the CDR3 is TGTGCCAGTAGCCCCGCCGGGGTGATGACAGATACGCAGTATTTT.

V gene TRBV6-5 combines with J gene TRBJ1-2, with a tentative D call TRBD1 (5 bases). Germline V gives CDR1 MNHEY, CDR2 SVGAGI. Trimming took 4 bases from V and 7 from J, leaving 10 bases between them. This CDR3 spans 12 amino acids. CDR3 region: CASSSAGGGYTF. Here the CDR3 DNA reads TGTGCCAGCAGTTCCGCGGGGGGTGGCTACACCTTC.

With regard to this clone: One end of the junction does not line up with germline, which may come from a read error. The gene calls are TRBV6-5 and TRBJ2-7, with D unclear. CDR3 length: 13 amino acids. Germline CDR1 is MNHEY and CDR2 is SVGAGI. The CDR3 loop is CASSYIPSHEQYF. The CDR3 nucleotides are TGTGCCAGCAGTTATATCCCCTCCCACGAGCAGTACTTC.

The chain employs TRBV5-6 and TRBJ2-6, with TRBD1 identical over 8 bases. This CDR3 has 18 residues. Germline-derived CDR1 and CDR2 are SGHDT and YYEEEE. Trimming at V came to 0 bases and at J to 3 bases, leaving 8 bases not matched to a gene. CDR3 loop: CASSLVGQGGGGANVLTF. The CDR3 DNA is TGTGCCAGCAGCTTGGTAGGACAGGGAGGAGGTGGGGCCAACGTCCTGACTTTC.

This sequence joins TRBV29-1 and TRBJ2-2, with D perhaps TRBD2 (6 bases). Trimming shortened V by 0 bases and J by 4 bases, and 18 bases separated the two germline ends. The CDR3 consists of 17 residues. The germline gives CDR1 SQVTM, CDR2 ANQGSEA. Here the CDR3 reads CSVEDPRGGLLTGELFF. In DNA, the CDR3 is TGCAGCGTTGAAGATCCCCGGGGAGGCCTCCTCACCGGGGAGCTGTTTTTT.

Comments on this clone: The sample carries other DNA sequences with the same CDR3. V usage is TRBV30 and J usage is TRBJ2-7; 9 bases map to TRBD1. Trimming removed 1 base from V and 7 bases from J; junction bases left unmatched: 5. The CDR3 is made up of 13 amino acids. Germline V gene lookup returns CDR1 GTSNPN and CDR2 SVGIG (reference sequence). The CDR3 spells CAWSGDRVGEQYF. DNA of the CDR3: TGTGCCTGGAGTGGGGACAGGGTGGGTGAGCAGTACTTC.

This rearrangement joins TRBV9 to TRBJ1-6; D unclear. Germline V gene sequence: CDR1 SGDLS, CDR2 YYNGEE. V was shortened by 3 bases and J by 4 bases, with 8 bases between the two germline ends. The CDR3 covers 14 residues. The CDR3 sequence: CASSGAGYNSPLHF. CDR3 bases: TGTGCCAGCAGCGGGGCGGGGTATAATTCACCCCTCCACTTT.

The rearrangement uses TRBV24-1 and TRBJ2-1, with TRBD1 identical over 8 bases. V dropped 1 base and J dropped 8; count of bases not matched to a gene: 9. CDR1 and CDR2 (germline): KGHDR, SFDVKD. This CDR3 spans 16 amino acids. CDR3 DNA: TGTGCCACCAGTGATTTTGGGACAGGTCGCACGGATGAGCAGTTCTTC. Translating gives CATSDFGTGRTDEQFF.

The rearrangement links TRBV11-3 to TRBJ2-1; D gene uncertain. Trimming shortened V by 5 bases and J by 5 bases, and 13 bases separated the two germline ends. This CDR3 region has 14 residues. Germline V gene sequence: CDR1 SGHNT, CDR2 YENEEA. The CDR3 loop is CASSLSSTHNEQFF. The CDR3 region has the DNA TGTGCCAGCAGCCTCTCATCGACTCACAATGAGCAGTTCTTC.

The rearrangement uses TRBV6-5 and TRBJ1-2; D is ambiguous. The V and J ends lost 2 bases and 14 bases respectively, with 9 bases between them. The CDR3 runs 10 residues. Germline CDR1 MNHEY, CDR2 SVGAGI. CDR3 residues: CASSYLAETF. CDR3 bases: TGTGCCAGCAGTTACCTAGCTGAAACCTTC.

The chain's CDR3 is CASSLAASGGALDEQFF. The CDR3 coding sequence is TGCGCCAGCAGCTTGGCCGCTAGCGGGGGGGCCCTCGATGAGCAGTTCTTC. The J gene is TRBJ2-1, the V gene TRBV5-1, with 12 positions matching TRBD2. Losses at the gene ends were 0 bases for V and 8 bases for J; bases not matched to a gene: 9. The CDR3 contains 17 residues. Germline V lookup: CDR1 SGHRS, CDR2 YFSETQ.

In this sample, this clone turned up once. The chain uses TRBV12-3 or TRBV12-4 and TRBJ2-7; 7 positions agree with TRBD1. The CDR3 has 13 residues. V trimming: 6 bases; J trimming: 6 bases; junction bases outside the gene matches: 8. The chain's CDR3 is CASSPRAGGEQYF. The CDR3 DNA sequence: TGTGCCAGCAGCCCCAGGGCAGGGGGCGAGCAGTACTTC.

The V and J genes are TRBV18 and TRBJ1-1; 10 bases line up with TRBD1. The CDR3 runs 16 residues. CDR1 is KGHSH, CDR2 LQKENI, per germline. J lost 4 bases, V lost 6 bases, and 11 bases had no gene match. The CDR3 loop reads CASSFRQGAQGTEAFF. The CDR3 DNA reads as TGTGCCAGCTCGTTTAGACAGGGGGCGCAAGGCACTGAAGCTTTCTTT.

This chain joins TRBV5-5 and TRBJ1-5; TRBD1 is a possible D gene (5 bases). V dropped 0 bases and J dropped 6 bases, with 13 bases sitting between them. Germline lookup yields CDR1 SGHKS and CDR2 YYEKEE (reference sequence). The CDR3 is 15 amino acids. The CDR3, as DNA: TGTGCCAGCAGCTTGGGGCAGGGTAGGGGTCAGCCCCAGCATTTT. Amino acid sequence: CASSLGQGRGQPQHF.

The chain employs TRBV5-6 and TRBJ1-1; TRBD1 matches at 8 bases. The CDR3 covers 15 residues. Trimming removed 4 bases from V and 3 bases from J; junction bases left unmatched: 8. Germline lookup yields CDR1 SGHDT and CDR2 YYEEEE. This chain's CDR3 is CASSPGGDSHTEAFF. The CDR3 DNA reads TGTGCCAGCAGCCCAGGGGGCGATTCCCACACTGAAGCTTTCTTT.

The chain carries TRBV5-1 and TRBJ2-7; tentative D call: TRBD1 (6 bases). Trimming shortened V by 7 bases and J by 1 base, and 15 bases separated the two germline ends. CDR1 SGHRS and CDR2 YFSETQ come from the germline V gene. There are 14 residues in the CDR3. CDR3 sequence reads: CASGRTGTSYEQYF. The CDR3 DNA follows: TGCGCCAGCGGACGTACCGGGACATCCTACGAGCAGTACTTC.

This clone was detected only a few times. The chain combines TRBV27 with TRBJ2-2; possible D gene TRBD1, 5 bases. The V gene lost 3 bases and the J gene lost 7 bases, with 12 bases spanning the gap. The CDR3 spans 14 residues. Germline V gene data show CDR1 as MNHEY and CDR2 as SMNVEV (reference sequence). CDR3 nucleotide sequence: TGTGCCAGCAGTTTCGCAGGGTGGGGCGGGGAGCTGTTTTTT. Translation: CASSFAGWGGELFF.

V and J are TRBV27 and TRBJ2-4, with D perhaps matching TRBD1 (5 bases). The V end lost 5 bases, the J end lost 0 bases, and 14 bases lay between the germline ends. Germline CDR1 is MNHEY and CDR2 is SMNVEV (reference sequence). This CDR3 contains 16 residues. CDR3 DNA: TGTGCCAGCAGTCTCGACAGCAGCTTAGCCAAAAACATTCAGTACTTC. Translating gives CASSLDSSLAKNIQYF.

V usage is TRBV20-1 and J usage is TRBJ2-7; D possibly corresponds to TRBD2 (5 bases). Per germline, CDR1 DFQATT and CDR2 SNEGSKA (reference sequence). The CDR3 runs to 11 residues. V was pared by 0 bases and J by 7 bases, with 7 bases between. The CDR3 sequence: CSARDREEQYF. CDR3 coding DNA: TGCAGTGCTAGAGATCGGGAAGAGCAGTACTTC.